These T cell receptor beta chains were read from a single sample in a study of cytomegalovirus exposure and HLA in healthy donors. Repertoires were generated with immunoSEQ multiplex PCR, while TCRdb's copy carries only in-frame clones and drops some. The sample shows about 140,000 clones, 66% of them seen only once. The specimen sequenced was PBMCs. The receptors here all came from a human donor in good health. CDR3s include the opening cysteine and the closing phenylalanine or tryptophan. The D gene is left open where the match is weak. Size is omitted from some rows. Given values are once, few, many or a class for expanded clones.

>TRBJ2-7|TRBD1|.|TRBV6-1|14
TGTGCCAGCAGTTCGCGACAGGGAACCTACGAGCAGTACTTC
CASSSRQGTYEQYF
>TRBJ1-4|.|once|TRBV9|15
TGTGCCAGCAGCGTATCCGGTGCAACTAATGAAAAACTGTTTTTT
CASSVSGATNEKLFF
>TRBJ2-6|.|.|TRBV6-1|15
TGTGCCAGCTGCCTATCCCGATGGGGGGCCAACGTCCTGACTTTC
CASCLSRWGANVLTF
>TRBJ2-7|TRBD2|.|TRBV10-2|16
TGCGCCAGCAGTGACCCACTAGCGGGAGGTTCCTACGAGCAGTACTTC
CASSDPLAGGSYEQYF
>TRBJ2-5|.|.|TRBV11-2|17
TGTGCCAGCAGCCTGATAGGTGGGGGAGGTATCCAAGAGACCCAGTACTTC
CASSLIGGGGIQETQYF
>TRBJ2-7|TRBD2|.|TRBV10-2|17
TGCGCCAGCAGCCTAAACCAACTAGCGGGAGTAGAGTACGAGCAGTACTTC
CASSLNQLAGVEYEQYF
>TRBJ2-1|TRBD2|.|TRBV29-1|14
TGCAGCGTTGACCTTCCGGGACTAGCGAATGAGCAGTTCTTC
CSVDLPGLANEQFF
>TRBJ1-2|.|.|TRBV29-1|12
TGCAGCGTTGAACAGGGGTCCTATGGCTACACCTTC
CSVEQGSYGYTF
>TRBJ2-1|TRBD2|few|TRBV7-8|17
TGTGCCAGCAGCTTAGGGGGACTACTGAGCTCCTACAATGAGCAGTTCTTC
CASSLGGLLSSYNEQFF
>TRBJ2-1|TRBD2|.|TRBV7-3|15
TGTGCCAGCAGCTTAACCGGGACTACCTACAATGAGCAGTTCTTC
CASSLTGTTYNEQFF
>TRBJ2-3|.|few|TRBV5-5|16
TGTGCCAGCAGCTTGGGCGGAGTCTCTGGCACAGATACGCAGTATTTT
CASSLGGVSGTDTQYF
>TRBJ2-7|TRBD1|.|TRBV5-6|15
TGTGCCAGCAGCCATACATTGGGACAGGGGTACGAGCAGTACTTC
CASSHTLGQGYEQYF
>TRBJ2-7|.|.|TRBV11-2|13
TGTGCCAGCAGCCTGACAGGCGCCTACGAGCAGTACTTC
CASSLTGAYEQYF
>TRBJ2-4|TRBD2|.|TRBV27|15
TGTGCCAGCGGATACCCCACGGGGGGCAAAAACATTCAGTACTTC
CASGYPTGGKNIQYF
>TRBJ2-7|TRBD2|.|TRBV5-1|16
TGCGCCAGCAGTTTTACTAGCGGGAGCAGCTCCTACGAGCAGTACTTC
CASSFTSGSSSYEQYF
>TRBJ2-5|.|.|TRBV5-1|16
TGCGCCAGCAGCCCGACCCCCGCGGGCACTCAAGAGACCCAGTACTTC
CASSPTPAGTQETQYF
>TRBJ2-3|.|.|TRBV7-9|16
TGTGCCAGCAGCTTCGGACTTTCCCGATCCACAGATACGCAGTATTTT
CASSFGLSRSTDTQYF
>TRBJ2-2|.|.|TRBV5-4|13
TGTGCCAGCAGCTTGGCTGGCCGCCGGGAGCTGTTTTTT
CASSLAGRRELFF
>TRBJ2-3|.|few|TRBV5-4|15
TGTGCCAGCAGCTTGGATAGCCAGGGCGCAGATACGCAGTATTTT
CASSLDSQGADTQYF
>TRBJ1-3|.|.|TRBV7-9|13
TGTGGGTTTGGACAAGACTCTGGAAACACCATATATTTT
CGFGQDSGNTIYF
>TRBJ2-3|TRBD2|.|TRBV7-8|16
TGTGCCATCCGAATGAGTGGGACTAGCGGCACAGATACGCAGTATTTT
CAIRMSGTSGTDTQYF
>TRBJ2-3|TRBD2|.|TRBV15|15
TGTGCCACCAGCAGGGAGCTGCGGGGGAGGTATACGCAGTATTTT
CATSRELRGRYTQYF
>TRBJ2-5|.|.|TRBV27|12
TGTGCCAGCGGCAGGCCAGGAGAGACCCAGTACTTC
CASGRPGETQYF
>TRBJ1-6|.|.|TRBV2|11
TGTGCCAGCACCCTTCGGTCACCCCTCCACTTT
CASTLRSPLHF
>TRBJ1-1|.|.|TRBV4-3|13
TGCGCCAGCAGCCAAGTTTATGACAGTGAAGCTTTCTTT
CASSQVYDSEAFF
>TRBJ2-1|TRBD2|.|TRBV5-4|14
TGTGCCAGCGGAACTAGCGGCTCCTACAATGAGCAGTTCTTC
CASGTSGSYNEQFF
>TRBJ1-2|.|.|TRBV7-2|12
TGTGCCAGCAGCTTAGCGGCGGCTGGCTACACCTTC
CASSLAAAGYTF
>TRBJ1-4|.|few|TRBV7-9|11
TGTGCCAGCAGCTCCCTCGGAAAACTGTTTTTT
CASSSLGKLFF
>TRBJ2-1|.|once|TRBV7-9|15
TGTGCCAGCAGCTTCAGCGGCGGGACGTACAATGAGCAGTTCTTC
CASSFSGGTYNEQFF
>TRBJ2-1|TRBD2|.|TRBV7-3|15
TGTGCCAGCAGCTCGGGACTAGGGGGGACCAGTGAGCAGTTCTTC
CASSSGLGGTSEQFF
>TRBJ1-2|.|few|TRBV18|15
TGTGCCAGCTCACCAGGGAGGGAAGAATTCTATGGCTACACCTTC
CASSPGREEFYGYTF
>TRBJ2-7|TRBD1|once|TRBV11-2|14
TGTGCCAGCAGCTTATATCAGGGGGCGGGAGAGCAGTACTTC
CASSLYQGAGEQYF
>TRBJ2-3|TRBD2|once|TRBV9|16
TGTGCCAGCAGCGGATCTAGCGGGAGGTCTACAGATACGCAGTATTTT
CASSGSSGRSTDTQYF
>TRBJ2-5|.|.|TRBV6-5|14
TGTGCCAGCAGTTACTCGCGCCGGCAAGAGACCCAGTACTTC
CASSYSRRQETQYF
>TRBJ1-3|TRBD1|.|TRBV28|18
TGTGCCAGCAGAAATCCAGGACAGGGTGTCACACCACCAAACACCATATATTTT
CASRNPGQGVTPPNTIYF
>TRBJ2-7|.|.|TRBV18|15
TGTGCCAGCTCACCAGGCCTAGCCGCAGCCTACGAGCAGTACTTC
CASSPGLAAAYEQYF
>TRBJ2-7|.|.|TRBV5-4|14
TGTGCCAGCAGACCCGCGGCTGATTCCTACGAGCAGTACTTC
CASRPAADSYEQYF
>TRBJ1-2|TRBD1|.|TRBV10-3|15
TGTGCCATCAGTGAGTTTACAGGGGAGGCGGTTGGCTACACCTTC
CAISEFTGEAVGYTF
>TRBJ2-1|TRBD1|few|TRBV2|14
TGTGCCAGCAGTGGAGTCAGGGGGCACAATGAGCAGTTCTTC
CASSGVRGHNEQFF
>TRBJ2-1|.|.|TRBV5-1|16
TGCGCCAGCAGCTTGTCCGCAGGGTCAGGGTACAATGAGCAGTTCTTC
CASSLSAGSGYNEQFF
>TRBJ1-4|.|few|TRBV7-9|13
TGTGCCAGCAGCGCAAGGGGCCTGACAGTGCTGTTTTTT
CASSARGLTVLFF
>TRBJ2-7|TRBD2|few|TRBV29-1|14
TGCAGCGTTGCCACTAGCGGGAGGGGCCGCGAGCAGTACTTC
CSVATSGRGREQYF
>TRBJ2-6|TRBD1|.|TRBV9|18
TGTGCCAGCAGCTTAAGGGACAGGGGGCCTTTTGGGGCCAACGTCCTGACTTTC
CASSLRDRGPFGANVLTF
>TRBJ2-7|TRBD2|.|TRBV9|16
TGTGCCAGCAGCGTAGGTGGTAGCGGGAGTTCCTACGAGCAGTACTTC
CASSVGGSGSSYEQYF
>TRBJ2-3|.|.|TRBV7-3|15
TGTGCCAGCAGCTTAAATGGGAGGCTCACAGATACGCAGTATTTT
CASSLNGRLTDTQYF
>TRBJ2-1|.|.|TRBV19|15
TGTGCCAGTAGTATCAAGGAGAGGGTCTACAATGAGCAGTTCTTC
CASSIKERVYNEQFF
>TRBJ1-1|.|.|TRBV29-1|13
TGCAGCGTTGATAAGGGGTTGGGCACTGAAGCTTTCTTT
CSVDKGLGTEAFF
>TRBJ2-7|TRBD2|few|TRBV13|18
TGTGCCAGCAGCTTACGAGGGCTCGGCGGGAGAGGCTCCTACGAGCAGTACTTC
CASSLRGLGGRGSYEQYF
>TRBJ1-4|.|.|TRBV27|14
TGTGCCAGCAGACCGGTCGCTACTAATGAAAAACTGTTTTTT
CASRPVATNEKLFF
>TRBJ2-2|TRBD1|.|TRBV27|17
TGTGCCAGCAGTTTAGGTTGGGACAGGGGGTTTTCCGGGGAGCTGTTTTTT
CASSLGWDRGFSGELFF